This T cell receptor beta chain was obtained from a study of human T cells and chemical hapten exposure (dated by TCRdb to about 2021). With regard to the full study: Libraries were pooled for sequencing, and variation in per-sample TCR yields was attributed mainly to small differences in library volumes within the pool. In alopecia patients, the study followed how the peripheral blood TCR repertoire changed in vivo over primary and secondary sensitization to diphenylcyclopropenone (DPC), a hapten. From each blood RNA sample, both TCR alpha and TCR beta chains were sequenced. Points the paper makes about the study in general: No change with DPC sensitization was found in the number of TCRs above 1 in 1000 frequency, and no evidence of global repertoire structure alterations was found. After repeated subsampling, changes were observed in the strength of the expansion versus patch-test correlation and in the threshold at which the correlation became significant.

CDR1 and CDR2 are read off the germline V gene as SQVTM and ANQGSEA. Cut back by 4 bases and 0 bases, the V and J ends lie 15 bases apart. The CDR3 runs 15 residues from the cysteine to the phenylalanine. Only CDR3 DNA is held: 45 bases, read in frame from base 1. Reading the label with the study, this specimen's time point is: healthy volunteer bleed at 2 weeks. Total RNA was isolated from unfractionated whole blood collected in Tempus Blood RNA tubes. A handful of healthy volunteers acted as controls for TCR sequencing and had blood drawn at day 0, 2 weeks and 6 weeks. Libraries were constructed by RACE. TCRdb shows the sequencer as NextSeq 500. During library preparation, unique molecular identifiers were attached to individual cDNA molecules so that TCRs could be counted in a quantitative, reproducible way. Under the source paper's analysis protocol: Samples had a median of roughly 99,000 TCRs, with a range from about 23,224 to 700,000. V, J and CDR3 annotation of the TCR reads was carried out using the Decombinator software suite. For the PS versus PT1 abundance plots, all samples were subsampled to the same number of TCRs (28,000). TCRs were defined as expanded if absent before sensitization and observed at least eight times at the 2-week time point. TCRdb passed the public sequencing reads through fastp at Q25 and MiXCR, retaining productive beta sequences. Each CDR3 protein appears once, grouped with its most common genes and DNA. TCRdb assigned the V and J calls; the authors' analysis was not used. The sample table shows some 90,000 distinct CDR3 sequences, and about 8.6% are seen once. The top ten clonotypes cover 2.9% of the sample.

This clonotype has ten or more counts. Its antigen is currently not known. Per-base qualities were not stored, and no clone one base away is much larger. The TCR originated in a female donor in good health. Some clones in this sample may be carry-over from other donors' samples. The sequence links TRBV29-1 to TRBJ1-1; TRBD1 is a possible D gene, resting on 6 matching bases. The sequencing input was whole blood. The DNA sequence follows: TGCAGCGTTGGGGACTTTGGACAGATGAACACTGAAGCTTTCTTT. The encoded protein is CSVGDFGQMNTEAFF.